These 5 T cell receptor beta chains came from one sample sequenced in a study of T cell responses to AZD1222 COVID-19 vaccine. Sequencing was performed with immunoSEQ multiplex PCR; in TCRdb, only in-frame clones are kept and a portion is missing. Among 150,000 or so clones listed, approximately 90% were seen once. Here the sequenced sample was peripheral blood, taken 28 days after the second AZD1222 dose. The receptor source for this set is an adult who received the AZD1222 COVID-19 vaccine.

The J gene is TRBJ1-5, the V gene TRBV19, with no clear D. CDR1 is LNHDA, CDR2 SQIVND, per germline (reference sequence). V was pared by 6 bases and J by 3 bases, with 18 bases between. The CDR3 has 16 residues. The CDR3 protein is CASRGVTWGDNQPQHF. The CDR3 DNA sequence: TGTGCCAGTAGGGGTGTCACGTGGGGAGACAATCAGCCCCAGCATTTT.

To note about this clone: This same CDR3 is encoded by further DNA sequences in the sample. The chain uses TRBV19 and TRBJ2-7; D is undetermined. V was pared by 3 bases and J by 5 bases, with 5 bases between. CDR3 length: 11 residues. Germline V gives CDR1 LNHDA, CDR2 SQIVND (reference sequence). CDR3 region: CASSIRDEQYF. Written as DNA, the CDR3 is TGTGCCAGTAGTATCCGGGACGAGCAGTACTTC.

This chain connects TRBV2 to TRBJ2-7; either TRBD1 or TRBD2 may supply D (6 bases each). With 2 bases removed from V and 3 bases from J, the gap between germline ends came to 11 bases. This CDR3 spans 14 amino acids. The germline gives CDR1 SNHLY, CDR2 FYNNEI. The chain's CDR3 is CASSENGGIYEQYF. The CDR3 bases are TGTGCCAGCAGTGAAAACGGGGGCATCTACGAGCAGTACTTC.

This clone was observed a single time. CDR3 bases: TGTGCCAGTAGAGATACAGGGGTGCGAGAGACCCAGTACTTC. Its translation is CASRDTGVRETQYF. The chain is built from TRBV19 and TRBJ2-5; 7 bases are shared with TRBD1. Germline V gene sequence: CDR1 LNHDA, CDR2 SQIVND (reference sequence). J gave up 4 bases and V 6 bases, and 8 bases lay outside the gene matches. The CDR3 spans 14 residues.

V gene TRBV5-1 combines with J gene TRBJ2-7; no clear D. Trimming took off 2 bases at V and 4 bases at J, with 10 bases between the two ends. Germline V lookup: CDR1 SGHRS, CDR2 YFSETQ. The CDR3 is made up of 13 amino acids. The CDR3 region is CASSLKQKYEQYF. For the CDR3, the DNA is TGCGCCAGCAGCTTAAAACAGAAGTACGAGCAGTACTTC.